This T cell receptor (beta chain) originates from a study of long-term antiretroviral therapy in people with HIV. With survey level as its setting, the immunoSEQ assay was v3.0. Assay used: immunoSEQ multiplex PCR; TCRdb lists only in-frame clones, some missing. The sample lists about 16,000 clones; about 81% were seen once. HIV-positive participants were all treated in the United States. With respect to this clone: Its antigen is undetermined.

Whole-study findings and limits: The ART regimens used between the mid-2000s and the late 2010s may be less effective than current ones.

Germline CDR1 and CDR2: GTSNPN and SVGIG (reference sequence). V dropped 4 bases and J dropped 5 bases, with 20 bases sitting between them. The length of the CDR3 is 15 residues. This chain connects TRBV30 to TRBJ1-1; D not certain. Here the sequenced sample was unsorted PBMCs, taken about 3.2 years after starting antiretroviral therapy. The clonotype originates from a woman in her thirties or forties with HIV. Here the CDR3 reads CAWIPTEWGETEAFF. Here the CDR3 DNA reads TGTGCCTGGATTCCTACGGAATGGGGTGAGACTGAAGCTTTCTTT. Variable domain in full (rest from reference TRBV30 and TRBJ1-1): SQTIHQWPATLVQPVGSPLSLECTVEGTSNPNLYWYRQAAGRGLQLLFYSVGIGQISSEVPQNLSASRPQDRQFILSSKKLLLSDSGFYLCAWIPTEWGETEAFFGQGTRLTVV.